This TCR beta chain was identified during a study of T cells after yellow fever vaccination. Each CDR3 protein is one row after TCRdb ran MiXCR on the 5' RACE reads. The table lists under 600,000 distinct CDR3 sequences, approximately 13% of them singletons. The sample in question was PBMCs, obtained on the day of the yellow fever booster vaccination. The TCR sequence derives from a man aged 30-40 years who received the YFV17D yellow fever vaccine.

CDR3 coding DNA: TGTGCCAGCAGCGTATCCCCCGGTGCAGGTAGCGGGAGTAATGAGCAGTTCTTC. It specifies CASSVSPGAGSGSNEQFF. The rearrangement links TRBV9 to TRBJ2-1; 9 bases match TRBD2. Unmatched junction bases numbered 15, after V lost 1 base and J lost 7 bases. The CDR3 contains 18 residues. In germline, CDR1 is SGDLS, CDR2 YYNGEE.